The 3 T cell receptor beta chains below were found in one sample sequenced in a study of technical replicates of blood from a handful of donors. Data came from immunoSEQ multiplex PCR; TCRdb stores just in-frame clones and leaves some out. The sample lists tens of thousands of clones, around nine tenths occurring once. Sequenced sample: PBMCs. Receptors originate from a human donor in good health. Some clones in this sample may be carry-over from other donors' samples.

This clone was observed once. The J gene is TRBJ1-5, the V gene TRBV4-2; D remains unclear. The V gene lost 0 bases and the J gene lost 7 bases, with 16 bases spanning the gap. Germline loops: CDR1 LGHNA, CDR2 YNFKEQ. The CDR3 extends over 16 amino acids. This CDR3 reads CASSQDLSRREQPQHF. The CDR3 DNA reads TGTGCCAGCAGCCAAGATCTAAGTAGGCGGGAGCAGCCCCAGCATTTT.

The CDR3 loop is CASSLGLAGGFTYNEQFF. The DNA for the CDR3 is TGTGCCAGCAGCCTGGGACTAGCGGGAGGGTTCACCTACAATGAGCAGTTCTTC. The chain has TRBV11-1 and TRBJ2-1, with TRBD2 identical over 16 bases. CDR1 is SGHAT and CDR2 is FQDESV in the germline V gene (reference sequence). The CDR3 is made up of 18 amino acids. V dropped 5 bases and J dropped 2; count of bases not matched to a gene: 6.

The V gene is TRBV7-9, the J gene TRBJ1-4; unclear D gene. V gave up 1 base and J gave up 1 base, with 7 bases separating them. The CDR3 totals 15 residues. The V gene's germline CDR1 is SEHNR and CDR2 FQNEAQ (reference sequence). The DNA of the CDR3 is TGTGCCAGCAGCTTAGAACAGATAACTAATGAAAAACTGTTTTTT. This codes for CASSLEQITNEKLFF.